These 27 T cell receptor beta chains were all obtained from the same sample, sequenced in a study of spatial heterogeneity in lung cancer. In TCRdb, the 5' RACE reads were re-called with MiXCR into one record per CDR3 protein. The sample records around 120,000 distinct CDR3 sequences, 9.5% to 15% being singletons. Indicated time point: blood at routine non-recurrence follow-up after resection. From tumor, nontumor lung or frozen PBMC, whole RNA was taken unsorted for sequencing. Specimen: PBMCs, collected at follow-up. All receptors come from a male donor with early-stage non-small cell lung cancer.

This clonotype was seen a few times. The chain combines TRBV18 with TRBJ1-3; D is ambiguous. Germline V gives CDR1 KGHSH, CDR2 LQKENI. The V gene lost 2 bases and the J gene lost 0 bases, with 14 bases spanning the gap. The CDR3 spans 17 residues. The CDR3 sequence is CASSPLRDSRSGNTIYF. CDR3 in DNA: TGTGCCAGCTCACCATTGCGAGACTCCCGCTCTGGAAACACCATATATTTT.

The sample holds many counts of this clonotype. The chain carries TRBV4-3 and TRBJ2-2, with 9 bases that match TRBD1. The CDR3 is 16 residues long. V gave up 4 bases and J gave up 6 bases; unmatched junction bases: 9. CDR1 LGHNA and CDR2 YSLEER come from the germline V gene. CDR3 sequence (DNA): TGCGCCAGCAGCCCACAGCCGGGACAGGGTGCCGGGGAGCTGTTTTTT. Its translation is CASSPQPGQGAGELFF.

The chain has TRBV28 and TRBJ1-2, with D possibly TRBD1 on 6 matching bases. The germline CDR1 and CDR2 sequences are MDHEN and SYDVKM. This CDR3 region has 15 residues. V shed 6 bases and J shed 6 bases, with 20 bases lying between them. The CDR3: CASSRDPGVGNGYTF. The DNA for the CDR3 is TGTGCCAGCAGCCGCGACCCAGGGGTGGGGAATGGCTACACCTTC.

This clonotype was detected a few times. This chain connects TRBV27 to TRBJ1-5; perhaps TRBD1 as D (5 bases). The CDR3 contains 15 residues. The germline gives CDR1 MNHEY, CDR2 SMNVEV (reference sequence). The V and J ends lost 6 bases and 5 bases respectively, with 17 bases between them. This CDR3 is CASRSGTLRYQPQHF. Written as DNA, the CDR3 is TGTGCCAGCAGATCAGGGACTTTAAGGTATCAGCCCCAGCATTTT.

Only a few counts were recorded for this clonotype. The CDR3 nucleotides are TGCAGTGCTAGGGACGCCCGAACGAAGTCCGCCGGGGAGCTGTTTTTT. It encodes CSARDARTKSAGELFF. The rearrangement uses TRBV20-1 and TRBJ2-2; D unclear. The V end lost 3 bases, the J end lost 6 bases, and 20 bases lay between the germline ends. The CDR3 contains 16 residues. CDR1 DFQATT and CDR2 SNEGSKA come from the germline V gene (reference sequence).

This clonotype has more than one count but fewer than ten. The chain uses TRBV3-1 and TRBJ2-7; tentatively, D is TRBD2 (5 bases). The germline V gene encodes CDR1 LGHDT and CDR2 YNNKEL (reference sequence). The CDR3 consists of 14 residues. The germline V and J ends were trimmed by 2 bases and 1 base, with 9 bases remaining between them. The CDR3 DNA sequence: TGTGCCAGCAGCCAAAAGAGCGGATCCTACGAGCAGTACTTC. This gives the protein CASSQKSGSYEQYF.

This clonotype was seen at least ten times. The CDR3, as DNA: TGCGCCAGCAGTGATGTAAGGGGGCCAGGGGCCAACGTCCTGACTTTC. Protein sequence: CASSDVRGPGANVLTF. J is TRBJ2-6 and V is TRBV10-2; 7 bases are shared with TRBD1. Unmatched junction bases numbered 6, after V lost 3 bases and J lost 4 bases. CDR1 and CDR2 from the germline V gene are WSHSY and SAAADI. CDR3 length equals 16 residues.

In its sample, this clonotype was seen many times. The gene calls are TRBV11-2 and TRBJ2-7; no firm D call. Deletions cut 1 base from V and 6 bases from J, with 13 bases between. In germline, CDR1 is SGHAT, CDR2 FQNNGV. This CDR3 region has 14 residues. CDR3: CASSLVGLPTEQYF. The CDR3 bases are TGTGCCAGCAGCTTAGTAGGTTTACCCACCGAGCAGTACTTC.

The chain combines TRBV28 with TRBJ2-7; TRBD1 aligns across 7 bases. The length of the CDR3 is 15 residues. J gave up 1 base and V 4 bases, and 7 bases lay outside the gene matches. Germline V lookup: CDR1 MDHEN, CDR2 SYDVKM. DNA for the CDR3: TGTGCCAGCAGTTCGGCCGGGACAGCGTCCTACGAGCAGTACTTC. It specifies CASSSAGTASYEQYF. Together with reference TRBV28 and TRBJ2-7, the CDR3 gives the full variable domain: DVKVTQSSRYLVKRTGEKVFLECVQDMDHENMFWYRQDPGLGLRLIYFSYDVKMKEKGDIPEGYSVSREKKERFSLILESASTNQTSMYLCASSSAGTASYEQYFGPGTRLTVT.

The chain combines TRBV10-2 with TRBJ2-5; TRBD1 agrees at 8 bases. Germline CDR1 is WSHSY and CDR2 is SAAADI. J was trimmed by 5 bases and V by 6 bases; bases with no gene match: 14. The CDR3 spans 16 residues. The CDR3 sequence: CASRPGQAGGRETQYF. The CDR3 nucleotides are TGCGCCAGCAGACCGGGACAGGCCGGAGGTCGGGAGACCCAGTACTTC.

This clonotype was seen at least ten times. The CDR3 nucleotides read TGTGCCAGCAGCCAAAGCACAGGGGGCAATCAGCCCCAGCATTTT. Translation: CASSQSTGGNQPQHF. The V and J genes are TRBV4-2 and TRBJ1-5; 7 nucleotides line up with TRBD1. Germline CDR1 reads LGHNA; CDR2 reads YNFKEQ. CDR3 length: 15 amino acids. V dropped 2 bases and J dropped 2; count of bases not matched to a gene: 3.

This clonotype appeared many times. The CDR3 is CASSSPSGANTEAFF. The CDR3 DNA sequence: TGTGCCAGCAGCTCCCCTTCGGGGGCGAACACTGAAGCTTTCTTT. The chain recombines TRBV7-9 with TRBJ1-1; a weak D match, TRBD1 (6 bases). V shed 4 bases and J shed 1 base, with 13 bases lying between them. Germline values: CDR1 SEHNR, CDR2 FQNEAQ (reference sequence). The CDR3 covers 15 residues.

This clonotype was seen a handful of times. This sequence joins TRBV11-2 and TRBJ2-3, with TRBD1 identical over 8 bases. V lost 6 bases, J lost 4 bases, and 3 bases stayed unmatched. There are 13 residues in the CDR3. The germline V gene encodes CDR1 SGHAT and CDR2 FQNNGV. The CDR3 protein is CASRGQGPDTQYF. CDR3 in DNA: TGTGCCAGCAGAGGACAGGGTCCAGATACGCAGTATTTT.

In this sample, this clonotype turned up many times. The V call is TRBV30, the J call TRBJ2-2; possible D gene TRBD2, 5 bases. This CDR3 spans 14 amino acids. The germline gives CDR1 GTSNPN, CDR2 SVGIG (reference sequence). V dropped 0 bases and J dropped 5 bases, with 10 bases sitting between them. CDR3 loop: CAWSVGGVTGELFF. CDR3 bases: TGTGCCTGGAGTGTAGGAGGTGTGACCGGGGAGCTGTTTTTT.

This clonotype was detected many times. The V call is TRBV27, the J call TRBJ2-3; no firm D call. Germline lookup yields CDR1 MNHEY and CDR2 SMNVEV (reference sequence). V lost 2 bases, J lost 7 bases, and 13 bases lay in between. The CDR3 consists of 14 residues. The CDR3 region has the DNA TGTGCCAGCAGTTTAAAGGCTCCACCGAATACGCAGTATTTT. Amino acid sequence: CASSLKAPPNTQYF.

This clonotype was observed a few times. The chain uses TRBV5-5 and TRBJ2-1, with a possible D match to TRBD1 (8 bases). Germline V lookup: CDR1 SGHKS, CDR2 YYEKEE (reference sequence). Trimming left V 0 bases short and J 6 bases short, with 13 bases between. There are 15 residues in the CDR3. Here the CDR3 DNA reads TGTGCCAGCAGCTTGGACAGGGGGGGTTTCAATGAGCAGTTCTTC. It translates to CASSLDRGGFNEQFF.

This clonotype was observed at least ten times. The chain links TRBV18 to TRBJ2-1; maybe TRBD1 (6 bases). V was shortened by 1 base and J by 5 bases, with 12 bases between the two germline ends. The CDR3 contains 15 residues. Germline-derived CDR1 and CDR2 are KGHSH and LQKENI. CDR3 in DNA: TGTGCCAGCTCACCACGGGACAACGCTAACAATGAGCAGTTCTTC. This gives the protein CASSPRDNANNEQFF.

There are a few counts of this clonotype. This rearrangement joins TRBV6-1 to TRBJ1-1, with TRBD1 matching 8 bases. Germline V CDR1 and CDR2: MNHNS, SASEGT. The ends lost 6 bases at V and 10 bases at J; junction bases unmatched: 7. CDR3 length: 12 residues. The DNA of the CDR3 is TGTGCCAGCAGCCTCGGGACAGGTATAGCTTTCTTT. Its protein is CASSLGTGIAFF.

This clonotype was counted ten times or more. The chain has TRBV3-1 and TRBJ1-1; D is uncertain. The CDR3 spans 15 residues. From germline, CDR1 is LGHDT and CDR2 YNNKEL (reference sequence). Trimming shortened V by 4 bases and J by 0 bases, and 12 bases separated the two germline ends. The CDR3 is CASSPPTPVNTEAFF. The CDR3 DNA is TGTGCCAGCAGCCCACCGACTCCGGTGAACACTGAAGCTTTCTTT.

The rearrangement links TRBV27 to TRBJ2-7; 9 bases agree with TRBD2. This CDR3 comprises 15 residues. V lost 5 bases to trimming and J lost 0 bases; unmatched junction nucleotides: 5. From germline, CDR1 is MNHEY and CDR2 SMNVEV (reference sequence). As DNA, the CDR3 is TGTGCCAGCAGTCCCCGACTAGCGGACTCCTACGAGCAGTACTTC. Residues: CASSPRLADSYEQYF.

This clonotype was counted only a few times. CDR3 residues: CASSEGLFGQTQYF. The CDR3, as DNA: TGCGCCAGCAGTGAAGGCCTCTTTGGCCAGACCCAGTACTTC. This chain uses TRBV10-2 with TRBJ2-5; D unclear. Germline CDR1 reads WSHSY; CDR2 reads SAAADI. V was trimmed by 3 bases and J by 6 bases, leaving 14 bases between them. This CDR3 comprises 14 residues.

V is TRBV7-8 and J is TRBJ1-6, with 12 positions matching TRBD1. The CDR3 runs to 19 residues. In germline, CDR1 is SGHVS, CDR2 FQNEAQ. J was trimmed by 7 bases and V by 5 bases; bases with no gene match: 15. In DNA, the CDR3 is TGTGCCAGCAGCACCGGGACAGGGGGCGTCCCTACGTTGAATTCACCCCTCCACTTT. It is translated as CASSTGTGGVPTLNSPLHF.

The chain combines TRBV6-2 or TRBV6-3 with TRBJ2-5; 10 bases agree with TRBD2. CDR3 length: 16 amino acids. The ends lost 0 bases at V and 4 bases at J; junction bases unmatched: 5. CDR1 and CDR2 (germline): MNHEY, SVGEGT. In nucleotides, the CDR3 is TGTGCCAGCAGTTACTCGATAAAGCGGGGGGGAGAGACCCAGTACTTC. This encodes CASSYSIKRGGETQYF.

This clonotype was counted ten times or more. The genes are TRBV7-2 and TRBJ1-2; weak D call: TRBD1 (5 bases). CDR1 and CDR2 from the germline V gene are SGHTA and FQGNSA. The CDR3 loop spans 14 amino acids. V lost 5 bases, J lost 4 bases, and 14 bases lay in between. The CDR3 coding sequence is TGTGCCAGCAGCCCTGCAGGGCACCTCTATGGCTACACCTTC. Amino acids: CASSPAGHLYGYTF.

V usage is TRBV18 and J usage is TRBJ2-2; possibly TRBD1 for D (6 bases). With 6 bases removed from V and 9 bases from J, the gap between germline ends came to 20 bases. Germline V gene data show CDR1 as KGHSH and CDR2 as LQKENI. The CDR3 length is 15 residues. CDR3 in amino acids: CASSTWGRKQRELFF. Written as DNA, the CDR3 is TGTGCCAGCTCCACGTGGGGGCGGAAACAAAGGGAGCTGTTTTTT.

At least ten counts were recorded for this clonotype. V usage is TRBV20-1 and J usage is TRBJ1-5; possibly TRBD1 for D (6 bases). CDR1 is DFQATT and CDR2 is SNEGSKA in the germline V gene (reference sequence). The CDR3 is 14 amino acids. V lost 6 bases and J lost 5, with 17 bases in between. CDR3 nucleotide sequence: TGCAGTGCGCTTGCTACAGGGAGTGATCAGCCCCAGCATTTT. Amino acids: CSALATGSDQPQHF.

In its sample, this clonotype was seen many times. The V and J genes are TRBV27 and TRBJ2-7, with D perhaps TRBD2 (6 bases). CDR3 size: 13 residues. V was trimmed by 5 bases and J by 3 bases, leaving 11 bases between them. From germline, CDR1 is MNHEY and CDR2 SMNVEV (reference sequence). The DNA of the CDR3 is TGTGCCAGCAGTGCCTTGACTAGCTACGAGCAGTACTTC. Translating it yields CASSALTSYEQYF.